The T cell receptor (beta chain) described here comes from a study of shared clonotypes between healthy human individuals. Methods used by the authors: With immunoSEQ giving junction-only sequences and no quality scores, filtering differed. The assay was immunoSEQ multiplex PCR, and TCRdb's table has in-frame clones only and misses some. V and J calls plus clone size are reproduced from that table; the DNA served to infer D and trimming. The data contain 650,000 to 750,000 clones, 72% of them singletons. This sequence originates from a woman aged 25-40 years in good health. Sample: memory CD4+ T cells sorted from blood. Subset in this sample: CD45RA-negative fraction.

The CDR3 region is CASSEGLAPYNEQFF. As DNA, the CDR3 is TGTGCCAGCAGTGAAGGACTAGCCCCCTACAATGAGCAGTTCTTC. The chain is built from TRBV28 and TRBJ2-1, with 8 bases identical to TRBD2. CDR1 is MDHEN and CDR2 is SYDVKM in the germline V gene. V gave up 5 bases and J gave up 2 bases; unmatched junction bases: 5. This CDR3 is built from 15 residues.